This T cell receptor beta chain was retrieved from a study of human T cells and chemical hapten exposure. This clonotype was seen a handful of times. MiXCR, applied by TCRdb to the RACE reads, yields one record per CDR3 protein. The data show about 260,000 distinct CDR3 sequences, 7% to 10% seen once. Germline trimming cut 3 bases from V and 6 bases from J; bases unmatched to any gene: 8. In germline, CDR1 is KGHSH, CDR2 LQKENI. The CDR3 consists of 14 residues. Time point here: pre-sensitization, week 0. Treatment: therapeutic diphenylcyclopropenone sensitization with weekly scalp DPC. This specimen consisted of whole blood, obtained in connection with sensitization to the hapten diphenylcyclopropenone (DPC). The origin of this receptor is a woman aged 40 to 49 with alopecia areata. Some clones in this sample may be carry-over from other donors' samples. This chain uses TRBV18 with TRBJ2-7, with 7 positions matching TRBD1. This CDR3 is CASSPRDRILEQYF. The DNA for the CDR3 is TGTGCCAGCTCACCCCGGGACAGAATACTCGAGCAGTACTTC.